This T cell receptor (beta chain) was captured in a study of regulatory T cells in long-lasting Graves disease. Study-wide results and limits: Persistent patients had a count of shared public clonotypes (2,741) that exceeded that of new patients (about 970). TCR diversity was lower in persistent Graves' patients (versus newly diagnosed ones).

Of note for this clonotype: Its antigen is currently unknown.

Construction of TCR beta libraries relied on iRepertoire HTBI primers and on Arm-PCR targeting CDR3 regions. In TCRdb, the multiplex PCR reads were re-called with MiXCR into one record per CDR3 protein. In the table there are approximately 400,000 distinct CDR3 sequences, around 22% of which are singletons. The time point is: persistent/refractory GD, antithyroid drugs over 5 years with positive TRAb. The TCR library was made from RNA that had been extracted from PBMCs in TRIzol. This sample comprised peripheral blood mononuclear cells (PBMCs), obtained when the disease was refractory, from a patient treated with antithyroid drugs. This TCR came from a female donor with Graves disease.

CDR3 sequence: CASSESPTGELFF. CDR3 DNA sequence: TGTGCCAGCAGTGAATCCCCCACCGGGGAGCTGTTTTTT. V is TRBV2 and J is TRBJ2-2; D unresolved. CDR3 length equals 13 residues. Per the germline V gene, CDR1 is SNHLY and CDR2 is FYNNEI. The ends were cut back, 2 bases at V and 4 bases at J, with 5 bases in the middle.